What follows are 24 T cell receptor beta chains derived from one specimen sequenced in a study of T cells in Graves' hyperthyroidism and ophthalmopathy (dated by TCRdb to the late 2010s). The library was produced with multiplex PCR. Sequenced using an Illumina HiSeq 2000. TCR beta CDR3 regions were amplified from RNA transcripts. For the first round of RT-PCR on the TCR CDR3, the HTBI primer set was used together with the Qiagen OneStep RT-PCR kit. TCRdb ran its own pipeline on the public reads, namely fastp trimming at Q25 and MiXCR clone calling, and kept in-frame beta chains. Each CDR3 protein appears once, grouped with its most common genes and DNA. The sample table shows under 800,000 distinct CDR3 sequences, and about 14% are seen once. In total, the top ten clones hold around 9.6% of the sample. Sequenced input: blood. These TCRs come from a young woman with Graves' hyperthyroidism.

This clonotype has a count of ten or more. The genes are TRBV28 and TRBJ2-1; 10 bases agree with TRBD2. V gave up 3 bases and J gave up 3 bases; unmatched junction bases: 17. CDR3 length: 20 amino acids. Germline values: CDR1 MDHEN, CDR2 SYDVKM. In DNA form, the CDR3 reads TGTGCCAGCAGTTTTAGGACGGCGGCTAGCGGGAGAGATAACTACAATGAGCAGTTCTTC. Amino acid sequence: CASSFRTAASGRDNYNEQFF.

CDR3 in DNA: TGTGCCACTAAAATTTCGGGACTAGCGGGAGAAATGGGAGACACCGGGGAGCTGTTTTTT. The encoded protein is CATKISGLAGEMGDTGELFF. The chain couples TRBV19 to TRBJ2-2, with 14 bases that match TRBD2. Trimming removed 10 bases from V and 3 bases from J; junction bases left unmatched: 19. CDR1 and CDR2 from the germline V gene are LNHDA and SQIVND (reference sequence). The CDR3 has 20 amino acids. Variable domain in full (rest from reference TRBV19 and TRBJ2-2): DGGITQSPKYLFRKEGQNVTLSCEQNLNHDAMYWYRQDPGQGLRLIYYSQIVNDFQKGDIAEGYSVSREKKESFPLTVTSAQKNPTAFYLCATKISGLAGEMGDTGELFFGEGSRLTVL.

This clonotype was picked up many times. The chain joins TRBV11-2 to TRBJ1-3; D might be TRBD1 (5 bases). Germline V CDR1 and CDR2: SGHAT, FQNNGV. This CDR3 region has 16 residues. Trimming removed 5 bases from V and 0 bases from J, with 14 bases in between. CDR3 coding DNA: TGTGCCAGCAGCACGGCGGGGCGCAGCTCTGGAAACACCATATATTTT. The encoded protein is CASSTAGRSSGNTIYF.

This clonotype was counted at least ten times. The chain is built from TRBV30 and TRBJ2-3; D possibly corresponds to TRBD2 (6 bases). From germline, CDR1 is GTSNPN and CDR2 SVGIG (reference sequence). V lost 4 bases to trimming and J lost 0 bases, with 14 bases between them. This CDR3 is built from 15 residues. CDR3: CAWTFGAGSTDTQYF. The DNA for the CDR3 is TGTGCCTGGACCTTCGGTGCGGGGAGCACAGATACGCAGTATTTT.

This rearrangement joins TRBV6-5 to TRBJ2-7; perhaps TRBD1 as D (6 bases). CDR3 length: 14 amino acids. Looked up from germline, CDR1 is MNHEY and CDR2 is SVGAGI. With 6 bases removed from V and 3 bases from J, the gap between germline ends came to 15 bases. CDR3 in DNA: TGTGCCAGCAGGTACAGCGTCAGGGGCTACGAGCAGTACTTC. It translates to CASRYSVRGYEQYF.

This sequence joins TRBV5-5 and TRBJ1-1, with D maybe TRBD1 (5 bases). Per the germline V gene, CDR1 is SGHKS and CDR2 is YYEKEE (reference sequence). The CDR3 runs to 14 residues. V was clipped by 0 bases and J by 10 bases, with 16 bases between them. CDR3 nucleotide sequence: TGTGCCAGCAGCTTGGCCTCAGGAGGGACCGGAGCTTTCTTT. It is translated as CASSLASGGTGAFF.

The sample holds many counts of this clonotype. The chain joins TRBV12-3 or TRBV12-4 to TRBJ2-7; D may correspond to TRBD1 or TRBD2 (5 bases each). The CDR3 is made up of 14 amino acids. V was trimmed by 2 bases and J by 2 bases, leaving 10 bases between them. CDR3 sequence reads: CASSLLQGPYEQYF. CDR3 bases: TGTGCCAGCAGTTTATTGCAGGGACCCTACGAGCAGTACTTC.

The rearrangement links TRBV12-3 or TRBV12-4 to TRBJ2-2; no clear D. The ends were cut back, 2 bases at V and 3 bases at J, with 4 bases in the middle. This CDR3 region has 13 residues. The CDR3 coding sequence is TGTGCCAGCAGTTTACCAGACACCGGGGAGCTGTTTTTT. Its protein product is CASSLPDTGELFF.

The rearrangement links TRBV28 to TRBJ2-2; no clear D gene. The CDR3 has 11 residues. Germline V gene data show CDR1 as MDHEN and CDR2 as SYDVKM. V dropped 11 bases and J dropped 6 bases, with 10 bases sitting between them. The CDR3 region has the DNA TGTGCCGCCCAGGAATCCGGGGAGCTGTTTTTT. Its translation is CAAQESGELFF.

This clonotype was recorded at least ten times. The J gene is TRBJ2-2, the V gene TRBV11-3; D possibly uses TRBD1 or TRBD2 (7 bases each). The CDR3 runs 16 residues. Germline values: CDR1 SGHNT, CDR2 YENEEA. Trimming cost V 5 bases and J 4 bases, with 17 bases left between them. The DNA for the CDR3 is TGTGCCAGCAGCCCCTTACAGGGGAGGGCCACCGGGGAGCTGTTTTTT. It translates to CASSPLQGRATGELFF.

This chain links TRBV18 with TRBJ2-1, with D possibly matching TRBD2 (6 bases). Trimming took off 3 bases at V and 5 bases at J, with 14 bases between the two ends. The CDR3 runs to 15 residues. Germline CDR1 and CDR2: KGHSH and LQKENI. This CDR3 is CASSPGSTGDNEQFF. The CDR3 DNA reads TGTGCCAGCTCACCGGGGTCTACGGGGGACAATGAGCAGTTCTTC. Using reference TRBV18 and TRBJ2-1 for the parts outside the CDR3, the full variable domain is NAGVMQNPRHLVRRRGQEARLRCSPMKGHSHVYWYRQLPEEGLKFMVYLQKENIIDESGMPKERFSAEFPKEGPSILRIQQVVRGDSAAYFCASSPGSTGDNEQFFGPGTRLTVL.

The V call is TRBV14, the J call TRBJ2-1, with 12 bases aligning to TRBD2. Unmatched junction bases numbered 16, after V lost 1 base and J lost 9 bases. Germline V gives CDR1 SGHDN, CDR2 FVKESK. The CDR3 consists of 19 residues. The CDR3 sequence: CASSQGSQASGRASGEQFF. The CDR3 DNA sequence: TGTGCCAGCAGCCAAGGATCCCAGGCTAGCGGGAGGGCCTCCGGTGAGCAGTTCTTC.

This clonotype was detected only a few times. The chain carries TRBV29-1 and TRBJ1-5, with D perhaps TRBD1 (6 bases). Per germline, CDR1 SQVTM and CDR2 ANQGSEA. There are 15 residues in the CDR3. The V end was cut by 7 bases, the J end by 2 bases, with 18 bases between. The DNA of the CDR3 is TGCAGCGCCACTAAGGGGGGCTCGGGCAATCAGCCCCAGCATTTT. Residues: CSATKGGSGNQPQHF.

This clonotype was observed at least ten times. This rearrangement joins TRBV20-1 to TRBJ1-5; no definite D call. Germline V lookup: CDR1 DFQATT, CDR2 SNEGSKA (reference sequence). CDR3 length: 14 residues. The V end was cut by 0 bases, the J end by 7 bases, with 13 bases between. For the CDR3, the DNA is TGCAGTGCTAGAGAGGGAAGTCAGAAGCAGCCCCAGCATTTT. As protein: CSAREGSQKQPQHF.

There are many counts of this clonotype. V is TRBV27 and J is TRBJ1-2; no clear D gene. The V end lost 3 bases, the J end lost 1 base, and 6 bases lay between the germline ends. The germline V gene encodes CDR1 MNHEY and CDR2 SMNVEV (reference sequence). The CDR3 length is 13 residues. CDR3 sequence reads: CASSFAGNYGYTF. The CDR3 nucleotides are TGTGCCAGCAGTTTCGCCGGTAACTATGGCTACACCTTC.

This chain joins TRBV6-5 and TRBJ2-1, with 7 bases aligning to TRBD2. The length of the CDR3 is 18 residues. The ends lost 3 bases at V and 10 bases at J; junction bases unmatched: 21. CDR1 MNHEY and CDR2 SVGAGI come from the germline V gene. DNA of the CDR3: TGTGCCAGCAGTTATGGGGGGGGGGGGGGGGGGTTCCGCGAGGAGCAGTTCTTC. It specifies CASSYGGGGGGFREEQFF.

The chain combines TRBV7-2 with TRBJ2-2; D gene unclear. The germline CDR1 and CDR2 sequences are SGHTA and FQGNSA. With 5 bases removed from V and 6 bases from J, the gap between germline ends came to 7 bases. The CDR3 covers 12 residues. The CDR3 protein is CASSQRPGELFF. CDR3 nucleotides: TGTGCCAGCAGCCAACGACCCGGGGAGCTGTTTTTT.

This chain connects TRBV7-6 to TRBJ2-7; D is perhaps TRBD1 or TRBD2 (7 bases each). The CDR3 consists of 15 residues. The ends were cut back, 1 base at V and 5 bases at J, with 15 bases in the middle. Germline CDR1 SGHVS, CDR2 FNYEAQ. The CDR3 sequence is CASSLDRGGVHEQYF. As DNA, the CDR3 is TGTGCCAGCAGCTTAGACAGGGGAGGGGTCCACGAGCAGTACTTC. The full variable domain, rest sourced from reference TRBV7-6 and TRBJ2-7, is GAGVSQSPRYKVTKRGQDVALRCDPISGHVSLYWYRQALGQGPEFLTYFNYEAQQDKSGLPNDRFSAERPEGSISTLTIQRTEQRDSAMYRCASSLDRGGVHEQYFGPGTRLTVT.

The chain is built from TRBV3-1 and TRBJ1-5, with D maybe TRBD1 (6 bases). This CDR3 is built from 15 residues. Per the germline V gene, CDR1 is LGHDT and CDR2 is YNNKEL (reference sequence). Trimming cost V 0 bases and J 3 bases, with 9 bases left between them. CDR3 coding DNA: TGTGCCAGCAGCCAAGACAGGACAGACAATCAGCCCCAGCATTTT. It specifies CASSQDRTDNQPQHF. Full variable domain (rest looked up from reference TRBV3-1 and TRBJ1-5): DTAVSQTPKYLVTQMGNDKSIKCEQNLGHDTMYWYKQDSKKFLKIMFSYNNKELIINETVPNRFSPKSPDKAHLNLHINSLELGDSAVYFCASSQDRTDNQPQHFGDGTRLSIL.

There are a few counts of this clonotype. The chain's CDR3 is CASSLDGYQETQYF. DNA of the CDR3: TGTGCCAGCAGCTTAGACGGGTACCAAGAGACCCAGTACTTC. This sequence joins TRBV7-9 and TRBJ2-5; D not certain. The CDR3 has 14 residues. Germline V gene sequence: CDR1 SEHNR, CDR2 FQNEAQ (reference sequence). Trimming stripped 1 base from V and 0 bases from J, with 6 bases between. The variable domain in full, completed from reference TRBV7-9 and TRBJ2-5, reads DTGVSQNPRHKITKRGQNVTFRCDPISEHNRLYWYRQTLGQGPEFLTYFQNEAQLEKSRLLSDRFSAERPKGSFSTLEIQRTEQGDSAMYLCASSLDGYQETQYFGPGTRLLVL.

This clonotype has ten or more counts. The chain links TRBV11-2 to TRBJ2-3; the D gene is possibly TRBD2 (6 bases). The CDR3 length is 16 residues. Trimming pared 5 bases from V and 2 bases from J, leaving 17 bases between. The germline V gene has CDR1 SGHAT and CDR2 FQNNGV. The CDR3 sequence: CASSGGPSRLTDTQYF. Here the CDR3 DNA reads TGTGCCAGCAGCGGAGGGCCTAGCCGTCTCACAGATACGCAGTATTTT.

The V call is TRBV18, the J call TRBJ2-1; 8 bases match TRBD1. The V segment lost 0 bases and the J segment 1 base; nucleotides outside the gene matches: 14. The CDR3 is 20 amino acids. Germline loops: CDR1 KGHSH, CDR2 LQKENI. CDR3 loop: CASSPPGQVGKLSSYNEQFF. The CDR3 DNA reads as TGTGCCAGCTCACCACCGGGACAGGTAGGGAAGTTAAGTTCCTACAATGAGCAGTTCTTC.

V is TRBV4-1 and J is TRBJ2-1; maybe TRBD2 (5 bases). Trimming removed 4 bases at V and 7 bases at J, with 11 bases between. Germline CDR1 reads MGHRA; CDR2 reads YSYEKL. This CDR3 has 13 amino acids. The CDR3: CASSPPRRNEQFF. CDR3 DNA sequence: TGCGCCAGCAGCCCCCCGAGGAGGAATGAGCAGTTCTTC.

This chain connects TRBV7-9 to TRBJ1-3; the D is unclear. The CDR3 runs 13 residues. Germline loops: CDR1 SEHNR, CDR2 FQNEAQ (reference sequence). V was pared by 2 bases and J by 7 bases, with 9 bases between. The CDR3 region has the DNA TGTGCCAGCAGCTTACGTACAGCGAACACCATATATTTT. Its translation: CASSLRTANTIYF.